These 9 T cell receptor beta chains share one sample of origin, sequenced in a study of blood T cell repertoires in COVID-19. Profiled with immunoSEQ multiplex PCR; TCRdb holds only in-frame clones, not every one. The data hold some 200,000 clones, with around 83% observed a single time. Material: peripheral blood. The receptors were gathered from a woman aged 40-49 years with acute or convalescent COVID-19.

Concerning this clone itself: At one boundary the junction diverges from the germline segment, which might be a read error. The V and J genes are TRBV19 and TRBJ2-2, with D unclear. The CDR3 sequence is 15 residues long. From germline, CDR1 is LNHDA and CDR2 SQIVND (reference sequence). CDR3 nucleotide sequence: TGTGCCAGTAGGATAGGTACGAGAGGTCCCGGGGAGCTGTTTTTT. It encodes CASRIGTRGPGELFF.

This clone was observed a few times. The rearrangement links TRBV7-9 to TRBJ2-7; the match to TRBD1 covers 7 bases. V shed 5 bases, J shed 3 bases, and the junction held 13 bases outside the gene matches. In germline, CDR1 is SEHNR, CDR2 FQNEAQ (reference sequence). The CDR3 loop spans 16 amino acids. The CDR3 nucleotides read TGTGCCAGCAGCGAAGCCATGGGACAGCACTTCTACGAGCAGTACTTC. Protein: CASSEAMGQHFYEQYF. The full variable domain, with the rest looked up from reference TRBV7-9 and TRBJ2-7, is DTGVSQNPRHKITKRGQNVTFRCDPISEHNRLYWYRQTLGQGPEFLTYFQNEAQLEKSRLLSDRFSAERPKGSFSTLEIQRTEQGDSAMYLCASSEAMGQHFYEQYFGPGTRLTVT.

A note on this clone: Other DNA sequences of this sample code for an identical CDR3. This chain joins TRBV27 and TRBJ2-7; 9 nucleotides match TRBD1. Germline values: CDR1 MNHEY, CDR2 SMNVEV (reference sequence). Unmatched junction bases numbered 3, after V lost 3 bases and J lost 3 bases. The CDR3 runs 14 residues. CDR3 in amino acids: CASSFGTGSYEQYF. CDR3 DNA: TGTGCCAGCAGTTTTGGGACAGGGAGCTACGAGCAGTACTTC.

In its sample, this clone was seen once. The chain uses TRBV27 and TRBJ1-5; 7 bases line up with TRBD1. The ends lost 4 bases at V and 6 bases at J; junction bases unmatched: 9. From germline, CDR1 is MNHEY and CDR2 SMNVEV (reference sequence). This CDR3 contains 15 residues. CDR3 amino acids: CASSSIPPGGQPQHF. CDR3 coding DNA: TGTGCCAGCAGTTCAATCCCCCCAGGGGGTCAGCCCCAGCATTTT.

The chain recombines TRBV7-9 with TRBJ2-3; 7 nucleotides align to TRBD2. V lost 4 bases and J lost 1; bases outside the gene matches: 11. The CDR3 is 17 residues long. CDR1 and CDR2 (germline): SEHNR, FQNEAQ (reference sequence). CDR3 sequence: CASSYYAALAGTDTQYF. For the CDR3, the DNA is TGTGCCAGCAGCTATTACGCCGCTCTAGCGGGCACAGATACGCAGTATTTT.

The chain employs TRBV24-1 and TRBJ1-5; D remains ambiguous. This CDR3 has 17 residues. Germline CDR1 KGHDR, CDR2 SFDVKD. The V end lost 2 bases, the J end lost 0 bases, and 13 bases lay between the germline ends. CDR3 DNA sequence: TGTGCCACCAGTGATTCGAGTAGAGGAGATAGCAATCAGCCCCAGCATTTT. Residues: CATSDSSRGDSNQPQHF.

The chain employs TRBV19 and TRBJ1-5; D remains ambiguous. V lost 3 bases and J lost 3, with 12 bases in between. Germline assignment: CDR1 LNHDA and CDR2 SQIVND (reference sequence). This CDR3 contains 15 residues. The CDR3 DNA sequence: TGTGCCAGTAGTATGGCGGGGAACTCCAATCAGCCCCAGCATTTT. This gives the protein CASSMAGNSNQPQHF.

The gene calls are TRBV30 and TRBJ1-3, with D possibly TRBD1 on 5 matching bases. V lost 0 bases and J 9 bases, leaving 9 bases between the germline ends. The CDR3 covers 12 residues. Per the germline V gene, CDR1 is GTSNPN and CDR2 is SVGIG (reference sequence). CDR3 loop: CAWSVFGGTIYF. The CDR3 region has the DNA TGTGCCTGGAGTGTATTCGGGGGCACCATATATTTT.

The table lists this clone with a count of one. The J gene is TRBJ1-2, the V gene TRBV7-8; TRBD1 agrees at 8 bases. CDR1 and CDR2 from the germline V gene are SGHVS and FQNEAQ. V lost 2 bases and J lost 8; bases outside the gene matches: 7. The CDR3 length is 14 residues. CDR3 residues: CASSLRQGAGGYTF. In DNA, the CDR3 is TGTGCCAGCAGCTTAAGGCAGGGGGCTGGGGGCTACACCTTC.